The 7 T cell receptor beta chains reported below all come from one sample, sequenced in a study of shared clonotypes between healthy human individuals. Libraries were prepared by immunoSEQ multiplex PCR; TCRdb keeps only in-frame clonotypes and omits some of them. The repertoire holds some 2.3 million clones, with more than 80% as singletons. The specimen was naive CD4+ T cells from PBMCs. As for subset: CD45RA+ positively selected. All receptors derive from a man aged 18-30 years in good health. Some clones in this sample may be carry-over from other donors' samples.

This chain joins TRBV5-6 and TRBJ1-1; 7 bases agree with TRBD1. Germline assignment: CDR1 SGHDT and CDR2 YYEEEE. The CDR3 sequence is 15 residues long. J gave up 1 base and V 3 bases, and 6 bases lay outside the gene matches. CDR3 in DNA: TGTGCCAGCAGCTCGCCGGGACAGCCGAACACTGAAGCTTTCTTT. Protein product: CASSSPGQPNTEAFF. Full variable domain (missing parts from reference TRBV5-6 and TRBJ1-1): DAGVTQSPTHLIKTRGQQVTLRCSPKSGHDTVSWYQQALGQGPQFIFQYYEEEERQRGNFPDRFSGHQFPNYSSELNVNALLLGDSALYLCASSSPGQPNTEAFFGQGTRLTVV.

This clone was seen just once. The chain couples TRBV7-2 to TRBJ2-7, with D possibly matching TRBD2 (6 bases). CDR1 is SGHTA, CDR2 FQGNSA, per germline. Trimming stripped 4 bases from V and 5 bases from J, with 9 bases between. The CDR3 runs 12 residues. CDR3 nucleotides: TGTGCCAGCAGCTCAGCGGGCCACGAGCAGTACTTC. It specifies CASSSAGHEQYF.

This chain connects TRBV28 to TRBJ2-1, with D possibly being TRBD1 (5 bases). V was pared by 5 bases and J by 5 bases, with 19 bases between. Per germline, CDR1 MDHEN and CDR2 SYDVKM. There are 16 residues in the CDR3. DNA for the CDR3: TGTGCCAGCAGTCCGGCCGTTGGGGCTGGGGACAATGAGCAGTTCTTC. This gives the protein CASSPAVGAGDNEQFF.

The gene calls are TRBV28 and TRBJ1-5; possible D gene TRBD1, 6 bases. The CDR3 spans 18 residues. The V end was cut by 5 bases, the J end by 5 bases, with 25 bases between. Germline CDR1 reads MDHEN; CDR2 reads SYDVKM. This chain's CDR3 is CASSPTPVIWDNYQPQHF. The DNA for the CDR3 is TGTGCCAGCAGTCCGACCCCAGTTATTTGGGACAACTATCAGCCCCAGCATTTT.

The rearrangement joins TRBV6-5 to TRBJ2-4, with 7 bases matching TRBD1. The V and J ends lost 5 bases and 6 bases, in that order; junction bases with no gene match: 7. Germline lookup yields CDR1 MNHEY and CDR2 SVGAGI. The CDR3 has 14 residues. DNA for the CDR3: TGTGCCAGCAGTCTTACAGGGGCCCGAAACATTCAGTACTTC. Its protein is CASSLTGARNIQYF.

This chain links TRBV6-6 with TRBJ2-7; 7 bases fit TRBD1. The length of the CDR3 is 14 residues. V gave up 5 bases and J gave up 1 base; unmatched junction bases: 5. Germline V gene sequence: CDR1 MNHNY, CDR2 SVGAGI (reference sequence). The CDR3 is CASSPDRYSYEQYF. The CDR3 nucleotides are TGTGCCAGCAGTCCGGACAGGTATTCCTACGAGCAGTACTTC.

The rearrangement uses TRBV6-5 and TRBJ2-1; TRBD2 aligns across 8 bases. Germline V gene data show CDR1 as MNHEY and CDR2 as SVGAGI. J was trimmed by 7 bases and V by 6 bases; bases with no gene match: 8. The CDR3 covers 14 residues. The CDR3 DNA follows: TGTGCCAGCAGAATGAGCGGGAGTCTGAATGAGCAGTTCTTC. Translation: CASRMSGSLNEQFF.